This entry describes one T cell receptor beta chain. The data originate from a study of T cell responses to AZD1222 COVID-19 vaccine. TCRdb's copy holds only in-frame clones and misses some; the assay was immunoSEQ multiplex PCR. The table records about 84,000 clones, roughly nine tenths of them present only once. The V segment lost 1 base and the J segment 2 bases; nucleotides outside the gene matches: 5. The CDR3 consists of 16 residues. CDR1 is SGDLS and CDR2 is YYNGEE in the germline V gene. The receptor was isolated from an adult in good health. This sequence joins TRBV9 and TRBJ1-2; TRBD1 aligns across 10 bases. Sequences were derived from peripheral blood, sampled on day 0 of AZD1222 vaccination. The CDR3, as DNA: TGTGCCAGCAGCGTAACCGGGACAGGGGAAAACTATGGCTACACCTTC. Protein: CASSVTGTGENYGYTF.